The 8 T cell receptor beta chains in this list originate from one sample, sequenced in a study of blood T cells in healthy people across ages. Sample-barcoded 5' priming and a J-beta primer mix drove a second PCR of 7 to 11 cycles. TCRdb itself ran the 5' RACE reads through MiXCR, one entry per CDR3 protein. Among hundreds of thousands of distinct CDR3 sequences listed, 48% were seen once. Sequencing input: blood. These TCRs come from a man younger than 45 in good health.

The V call is TRBV2, the J call TRBJ2-3; a possible D gene is TRBD2 (5 bases). Trimming took 6 bases from V and 3 from J, leaving 13 bases between them. This CDR3 spans 14 amino acids. Germline V lookup: CDR1 SNHLY, CDR2 FYNNEI. The CDR3 DNA reads TGTGCCAGCAGGGTCGGGGTAGAAACAGATACGCAGTATTTT. Amino acids: CASRVGVETDTQYF.

This clonotype has just a few counts. The chain couples TRBV20-1 to TRBJ2-5; 8 bases agree with TRBD1. CDR3 size: 19 residues. V gave up 1 base and J gave up 1 base; unmatched junction bases: 17. CDR1 is DFQATT, CDR2 SNEGSKA, per germline (reference sequence). CDR3 in amino acids: CSARGAGTGVRGPQETQYF. CDR3 nucleotides: TGCAGTGCTAGAGGCGCCGGGACAGGCGTAAGGGGGCCCCAAGAGACCCAGTACTTC.

This clonotype was observed a handful of times. The rearrangement joins TRBV20-1 to TRBJ1-1; TRBD1 agrees at 8 bases. Germline CDR1 reads DFQATT; CDR2 reads SNEGSKA (reference sequence). The V gene end was trimmed by 2 bases and the J gene end by 4 bases; junction bases not matched to a gene: 3. The CDR3 loop spans 13 amino acids. The CDR3 DNA is TGCAGTGCTAGACAGGGGGCACCCACTGAAGCTTTCTTT. This translates into CSARQGAPTEAFF.

This chain links TRBV7-2 with TRBJ1-2; no definite D call. Germline V gene sequence: CDR1 SGHTA, CDR2 FQGNSA. Trimming took 5 bases from V and 3 from J, leaving 16 bases between them. CDR3 length equals 15 residues. The DNA of the CDR3 is TGTGCCAGCAGCCCTCGACACCGTAACGACTATGGCTACACCTTC. Protein: CASSPRHRNDYGYTF.

This clonotype was seen a handful of times. J is TRBJ1-5 and V is TRBV7-2; D call uncertain. The CDR3 extends over 13 amino acids. From germline, CDR1 is SGHTA and CDR2 FQGNSA. Trimming pared 7 bases from V and 7 bases from J, leaving 14 bases between. This CDR3 is CASNFGLSQPQHF. The CDR3 DNA sequence: TGTGCCAGCAACTTCGGCTTGTCACAGCCCCAGCATTTT.

This clonotype was detected a few times. The CDR3 loop is CASSPPGLEGTQYF. The CDR3 DNA reads TGTGCCAGCAGTCCCCCGGGACTAGAAGGTACGCAGTATTTT. V is TRBV27 and J is TRBJ2-3; 8 bases map to TRBD2. CDR1 is MNHEY, CDR2 SMNVEV, per germline (reference sequence). The V segment lost 5 bases and the J segment 8 bases; nucleotides outside the gene matches: 9. The CDR3 sequence is 14 residues long.

About this clonotype: A read error may explain this, as a much larger clone is one base away. The rearrangement joins TRBV6-6 to TRBJ2-7, with TRBD2 identical over 9 bases. The CDR3 covers 14 residues. V dropped 7 bases and J dropped 6; count of bases not matched to a gene: 10. The V gene's germline CDR1 is MNHNY and CDR2 SVGAGI (reference sequence). The chain's CDR3 is CASTRLAAPCEQYF. The CDR3 bases are TGTGCCAGCACCCGACTAGCGGCCCCCTGCGAGCAGTACTTC.

Regarding this clonotype: At one of its ends the junction is not consistent with the germline gene, which may arise from a read error. J is TRBJ1-4 and V is TRBV4-2; weak D call: TRBD1 (6 bases). This CDR3 contains 16 residues. From germline, CDR1 is LGHNA and CDR2 YNFKEQ. The CDR3, as DNA: TGTGCCAGCAGCCTCCCGGCAGGGGAAGATCCTGAAAAACCGTTTTTT. Protein sequence: CASSLPAGEDPEKPFF.